This T cell receptor (beta chain) is drawn from a study of shared clonotypes between healthy human individuals (dated by TCRdb to 2019 to 2021). Background on the whole study: The cohort included a few men and a couple of women between 18 and 49 years of age. To estimate repertoire size and how much clonotype sharing occurs between individuals, the study deeply sequenced the blood TCR repertoires of roughly 5 healthy adults. To increase sequencing depth and limit assay-specific biases, different laboratories used diverse techniques to prepare libraries and sequence TCR repertoires. For each donor, three plates each were used for CD4 naive and CD4 memory, two plates were used for CD8 naive, and one plate was used for CD8 memory. Leukapheresis yielded between about 0.9 and 10 billion PBMCs per donor.

Summary of the overall study and its limitations: Clonotypes shared by all four sorted-subset donors showed higher generation probabilities than non-shared clonotypes. Naive subsets generally had larger estimated clonotype richness than memory subsets did. Sampling was restricted to blood, and TCR repertoires in tissues likely differ from the TCR repertoires found in blood. Across a handful of donors, approximately 5% of naive CD4, around 3.3% of naive CD8, 2.3% of memory CD4, and under 0.45% of memory CD8 clonotypes were shared. Pairwise subsampling led to the expectation that sequencing depth would affect the degree of clonotype sharing among donors. Even with the large sequencing depth, rarefaction of the sorted-subset datasets indicated that sequencing was incomplete. Because the study included a small number of donors, the genetic and exposure-history diversity represented was limited.

Using the deep immunoSEQ assay, TCR CDR3 regions were amplified from genomic DNA by multiplex PCR. For each cell subset, the extracted genomic DNA was distributed evenly across all wells of several immunoSEQ 96-well plates, and each plate served as one replicate. For sorted subsets, about 200 ng genomic DNA, equal to some 28,000 T cell genomes, was loaded into each replicate PCR. Purified libraries were measured with a Qubit 3.0 fluorometer, size-checked on a Bioanalyzer 2100, and measured again with the KAPA Library Quantification kit. Every immunoSEQ 96-well plate was sequenced on a separate single-read 150-cycle Illumina NextSeq 550 flow cell. The published analysis was carried out like this. The immunoSEQ output contained only junctional sequences without quality scores, so filtering could not match that applied to full-length reads. Sequences were annotated with PyIR, a Python wrapper for IgBLAST v1.9, using IMGT germline references to assign V/J genes and CDR3. Reads were filtered out if the reads had weak V/J assignments (E-value above 1e-6), no CDR3, stop codons, out-of-frame junctions, or ambiguous translated residues. V3J clonotypes were defined by identical inferred V gene, J gene, and CDR3 amino acid sequence. To compute the percentage overlap between repertoires, the number of shared unique clonotypes was divided by the size of the smaller repertoire. Three approaches were used to assess repertoire richness: RTK rarefaction, the Chao1 estimator, and Recon v2.1 estimates of unobserved clonotypes. For all TCRbeta clonotypes obtained by the gDNA method from a few donors, generation probabilities were computed with OLGA. Sourced from immuneACCESS, this table was stored by TCRdb with only in-frame sequences that have V and J called. A share of the clones is absent; for the studies checked, an unresolved V gene accounts for under half, and the remainder has no known explanation. From that table come the V and J calls and clone size; the DNA was used to work out D and trimming. The sample records under 1 million clones, 80% to 95% of which are singletons. The ten largest clonotypes hold approximately 25% of the sample.

This clone came up once. Its target antigen remains unknown. Per-nucleotide qualities are absent, and no much larger clonotype sits a single base away. Counted from cysteine to phenylalanine, this CDR3 has 14 amino acids. The read is trimmed to its CDR3 DNA, 42 bases read in frame from base 1. The germline V gene yields MNHEY for CDR1 and SVGAGI for CDR2. V lost 5 bases and J lost 0 bases; the stretch between them is 10 bases long. CD8 naive samples consisted of CD45RO-negative cells that were positively selected for CCR7, yielding a CD45RA+CCR7+ population without TemRA cells. Healthy HIV-negative adults with no recently reported acute infections or vaccinations were included as donors. All donors were Caucasian adults living in Nashville, Tennessee, USA. After blood collection by leukapheresis, PBMCs were isolated using Ficoll-Histopaque density gradient centrifugation and then cryopreserved in the vapor phase of liquid nitrogen. Purity and quantity of every magnetically sorted T cell population were checked by analytical flow cytometry. Genomic DNA was isolated from each sorted fraction and quantified by UV absorbance on a Nanodrop 2000c.

The origin of this receptor is a young man in good health. Sequencing was carried out using naive CD8+ T cells sorted from blood. The cell subset or site label of this sample denotes: CD45RA+CCR7+. The chain is made from TRBV6-5 and TRBJ1-2; no D segment can be confidently identified. The CDR3 corresponds to CASSAGLSNYGYTF. The DNA sequence is TGTGCCAGCAGTGCGGGGTTATCTAACTATGGCTACACCTTC.